In its sample, the clone carrying this T cell receptor beta chain was seen many times. Its target is not known. Genomic DNA, serving as template, underwent TCR beta VDJ and CDR3 profiling. One entry per CDR3 protein results from TCRdb running MiXCR on the reads. The data hold about 130,000 distinct CDR3 sequences, with more than 40% observed a single time. This specimen belongs to a study of CD8+CD57+ T cells in acquired aplastic anemia. Study information: Sorted CD4+ and CD8+ cells gave a mean 3.2 ug DNA, range about 0.19 to 27.4 ug. On average, healthy donors gave around 9.8 million reads for CD4+ cells.

CDR3 size: 14 residues. Unmatched junction bases numbered 5, after V lost 4 bases and J lost 0 bases. Germline V CDR1 and CDR2: GTSNPN, SVGIG (reference sequence). Findings and limits, study-wide: Roughly 30 CD8+ CDR3 sequences occurred in both the patients and the controls.

Sequencing was performed on sorted CD4+, CD8+, or CD8+CD57+ T cells (not recorded which) from PBMCs. The chain carries TRBV30 and TRBJ1-2; TRBD1 aligns across 7 bases. The TCR comes from a human donor in good health, serving as a control. CDR3 in amino acids: CAWKEGAANYGYTF. CDR3 nucleotides: TGTGCCTGGAAGGAGGGGGCAGCTAACTATGGCTACACCTTC.